Listed below are T cell receptor beta chains from one sample, sequenced in a study of blood T cell repertoires in COVID-19. Clones were sequenced by immunoSEQ multiplex PCR, and TCRdb holds only the in-frame ones, with some missing. Of a few hundred thousand clones listed, roughly 80% were seen once; the top ten hold around 3.9%. The source material was PBMCs or T cells enriched from blood (not recorded which). Receptors originate from a man aged 25 to 40 with acute COVID-19. CDR3s include the opening cysteine and the closing phenylalanine or tryptophan. A D gene is named only where the DNA matches it firmly. Rows may omit the clone size; those that give it use once, few, many or a size class.

>TRBJ1-3|-|TRBV7-8|-
CASSRWDREGERGNTIYF
TGTGCCAGCAGCCGCTGGGATAGGGAGGGAGAGAGGGGAAACACCATATATTTT
>TRBJ2-2|-|TRBV6-5|-
CASRLGTGELFF
TGTGCCAGCAGACTCGGCACCGGGGAGCTGTTTTTT
>TRBJ1-5|-|TRBV27|-
CASSLQITQPQHF
TGTGCCAGCAGTCTCCAGATTACGCAGCCCCAGCATTTT
>TRBJ2-1|-|TRBV9|-
CASSVGAGYNEQFF
TGTGCCAGCAGCGTAGGAGCAGGATACAATGAGCAGTTCTTC
>TRBJ1-1|-|TRBV15|TRBD1
CATSRGGTAGTEAFF
TGTGCCACCAGCAGAGGCGGGACAGCGGGTACTGAAGCTTTCTTT
>TRBJ1-5|once|TRBV6-6|-
CASSYSGANSNQPQHF
TGTGCCAGCAGTTACTCTGGGGCAAATAGCAATCAGCCCCAGCATTTT
>TRBJ2-1|-|TRBV28|-
CAWRGSSPANEQFF
TGTGCCTGGCGGGGCTCTTCACCGGCAAATGAGCAGTTCTTC
>TRBJ1-5|-|TRBV28|TRBD1
CASRSTGSSQPQHF
TGTGCCAGCAGATCGACAGGGTCAAGCCAGCCCCAGCATTTT
>TRBJ1-1|-|TRBV3-1/TRBV3-2|-
CASSPRGITEAFF
TGTGCCAGCAGTCCAAGAGGGATAACTGAAGCTTTCTTT
>TRBJ2-2|-|TRBV7-7|TRBD2
CASSPVAGGPGELFF
TGTGCCAGCAGCCCAGTAGCGGGGGGGCCCGGGGAGCTGTTTTTT
>TRBJ1-5|-|TRBV27|-
CASSLSTAGQPQHF
TGTGCCAGCAGTTTATCGACAGCTGGTCAGCCCCAGCATTTT
>TRBJ2-3|-|TRBV10-1|-
CASSYTDTQYF
TGCGCCAGCAGCTACACAGATACGCAGTATTTT
>TRBJ1-2|few|TRBV5-6|-
CASSLGSGMGDGYTF
TGTGCCAGCAGCTTGGGCTCGGGAATGGGTGATGGCTACACCTTC
>TRBJ2-1|-|TRBV7-9|-
CASSPPSRRYNEQFF
TGTGCCAGCAGCCCACCTAGTAGGAGGTACAATGAGCAGTTCTTC
>TRBJ2-1|-|TRBV7-9|TRBD2
CASSLVPSGINEQFF
TGTGCCAGCAGCTTAGTGCCTAGCGGGATCAATGAGCAGTTCTTC
>TRBJ2-3|few|TRBV27|-
CASGRGRQDTQYF
TGTGCCAGCGGGAGAGGGCGGCAAGATACGCAGTATTTT
>TRBJ1-4|once|TRBV19|TRBD1
CASSSQGDWGQKLFF
TGTGCCAGTAGTTCTCAGGGGGATTGGGGCCAAAAACTGTTTTTT
>TRBJ1-5|once|TRBV24-1|-
CATSDHKGPANQPQHF
TGTGCCACCAGTGACCATAAGGGGCCAGCTAATCAGCCCCAGCATTTT
>TRBJ2-5|-|TRBV6-1|TRBD2
CASSEFSGGQETQYF
TGTGCCAGCAGTGAATTTTCGGGGGGGCAAGAGACCCAGTACTTC
>TRBJ1-2|once|TRBV5-6|-
CASSLPLGKEDNYGYTF
TGTGCCAGCAGCCTACCTCTGGGCAAAGAAGACAACTATGGCTACACCTTC
>TRBJ2-3|-|TRBV24-1|-
CATSFGGSTDTQYF
TGTGCCACCAGTTTCGGGGGAAGCACAGATACGCAGTATTTT
>TRBJ2-3|-|TRBV7-6|-
CASSFGGDTQYF
TGTGCCAGCAGCTTCGGCGGGGATACGCAGTATTTT
>TRBJ1-2|few|TRBV29-1|TRBD1
CSAGGDRVRNGYTF
TGCAGCGCCGGGGGGGACAGGGTACGGAATGGCTACACCTTC
>TRBJ1-6|-|TRBV14|-
CASSQRVGNSPLHF
TGTGCCAGCAGCCAGCGGGTAGGAAATTCACCCCTCCACTTT
>TRBJ1-5|-|TRBV2|-
CASSEGETQPQHF
TGTGCCAGCAGCGAAGGGGAGACTCAGCCCCAGCATTTT
>TRBJ1-6|-|TRBV6-6|-
CASSSTGFTNSPLHF
TGTGCCAGCAGCTCCACAGGTTTTACTAATTCACCCCTCCACTTT
>TRBJ1-5|few|TRBV4-1|-
CASSHTPGGTSGNQPQHF
TGCGCCAGCAGCCACACCCCCGGGGGGACGTCGGGCAATCAGCCCCAGCATTTT
>TRBJ1-3|-|TRBV12-5|-
CASGLGVNSGNTIYF
TGTGCTAGTGGTTTAGGGGTGAATTCTGGAAACACCATATATTTT